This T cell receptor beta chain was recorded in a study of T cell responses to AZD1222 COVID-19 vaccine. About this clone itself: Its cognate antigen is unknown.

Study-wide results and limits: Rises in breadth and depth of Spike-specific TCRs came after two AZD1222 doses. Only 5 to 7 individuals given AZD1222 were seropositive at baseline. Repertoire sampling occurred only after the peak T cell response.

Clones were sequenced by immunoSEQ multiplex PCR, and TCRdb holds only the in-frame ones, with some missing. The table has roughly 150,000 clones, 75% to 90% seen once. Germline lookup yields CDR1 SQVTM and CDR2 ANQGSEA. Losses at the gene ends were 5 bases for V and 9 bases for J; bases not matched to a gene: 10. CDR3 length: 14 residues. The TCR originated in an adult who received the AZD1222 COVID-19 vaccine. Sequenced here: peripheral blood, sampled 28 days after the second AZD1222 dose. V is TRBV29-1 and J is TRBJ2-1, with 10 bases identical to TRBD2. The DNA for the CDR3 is TGCAGCGTTAAGACTAGCGGGTGGATTGGTGAGCAGTTCTTC. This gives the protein CSVKTSGWIGEQFF.